Each of the 22 T cell receptor beta chains below was sequenced from the same sample in a study of human T cells and chemical hapten exposure (dated by TCRdb to the early 2020s). The library was built by means of RACE. Sequencing instrument: NextSeq 500. Starting from the raw public reads, TCRdb applied fastp trimming at Q25, assembled clones with MiXCR and retained in-frame beta chains. Every entry covers one CDR3 protein and lists the most common genes and DNA from its rows. Here the sample has 110,000 to 150,000 distinct CDR3 sequences; 12% occur a single time. The top ten constitute more than 1.1% of the sample. The time point label, as the study defines it: patch test 2, 6 weeks after DPC sensitization. The treatment or condition label for this specimen denotes: therapeutic diphenylcyclopropenone sensitization with weekly scalp DPC. The sequenced sample was whole blood, obtained in connection with sensitization to the hapten diphenylcyclopropenone (DPC). These receptor sequences come from a woman aged 50 to 65 with alopecia areata. Some clones in this sample may be carry-over from other donors' samples.

The table lists this clonotype with many counts. The chain is built from TRBV7-8 and TRBJ1-1; perhaps TRBD1 as D (5 bases). This CDR3 region has 13 residues. CDR1 and CDR2 (germline): SGHVS, FQNEAQ. The ends were cut back, 5 bases at V and 5 bases at J, with 12 bases in the middle. CDR3 coding DNA: TGTGCCAGCAGCCGGGGGGGTAAAACTGAAGCTTTCTTT. Translating it yields CASSRGGKTEAFF. Based on the CDR3 plus reference TRBV7-8 and TRBJ1-1, the full variable domain is GAGVSQSPRYKVAKRGQDVALRCDPISGHVSLFWYQQALGQGPEFLTYFQNEAQLDKSGLPSDRFFAERPEGSVSTLKIQRTQQEDSAVYLCASSRGGKTEAFFGQGTRLTVV.

V usage is TRBV7-2 and J usage is TRBJ2-2, with 11 bases matching TRBD1. The CDR3 totals 18 residues. The germline V gene encodes CDR1 SGHTA and CDR2 FQGNSA. After removal of 0 bases from V and 6 bases from J, the junction contained 9 bases not matched to a gene. This CDR3 reads CASSLAVFWTGGSGELFF. The CDR3 DNA is TGTGCCAGCAGCTTAGCGGTGTTTTGGACAGGGGGCTCCGGGGAGCTGTTTTTT.

This clonotype showed up just a few times. The rearrangement joins TRBV29-1 to TRBJ2-1, with 7 bases matching TRBD2. Germline lookup yields CDR1 SQVTM and CDR2 ANQGSEA. This CDR3 is built from 14 residues. V lost 7 bases, J lost 7 bases, and 13 bases stayed unmatched. Here the CDR3 reads CSGASSAGGNEQFF. The CDR3 DNA is TGCAGCGGTGCCTCTAGCGCCGGGGGGAATGAGCAGTTCTTC.

V and J are TRBV20-1 and TRBJ2-7; D perhaps matches TRBD2 (5 bases). The V end lost 2 bases, the J end lost 1 base, and 15 bases lay between the germline ends. CDR3 length: 15 residues. CDR1 and CDR2 from the germline V gene are DFQATT and SNEGSKA (reference sequence). In DNA, the CDR3 is TGCAGTGCTAGATCTTCTAGCAGAACTTCCTACGAGCAGTACTTC. Translation: CSARSSSRTSYEQYF.

V gene TRBV24-1 combines with J gene TRBJ2-5; D unclear. The CDR3 loop spans 13 amino acids. Germline assignment: CDR1 KGHDR and CDR2 SFDVKD. The V end was cut by 8 bases, the J end by 7 bases, with 16 bases between. In DNA, the CDR3 is TGTGCCACCACCGCGACTGCCCACGGGACCCAGTACTTC. It encodes CATTATAHGTQYF.

The J gene is TRBJ2-7, the V gene TRBV5-1; TRBD2 might be the D (6 bases). This CDR3 spans 14 amino acids. Germline assignment: CDR1 SGHRS and CDR2 YFSETQ. V was shortened by 2 bases and J by 2 bases, with 11 bases between the two germline ends. CDR3 sequence: CASSFVGGPYEQYF. The CDR3 nucleotides read TGCGCCAGCAGCTTTGTCGGGGGACCCTACGAGCAGTACTTC.

The chain combines TRBV3-1 with TRBJ2-5; a weak D match, TRBD1 (5 bases). The CDR3 is made up of 14 amino acids. Germline assignment: CDR1 LGHDT and CDR2 YNNKEL (reference sequence). V gave up 2 bases and J gave up 3 bases, with 10 bases separating them. The CDR3 nucleotides are TGTGCCAGCAGCCAATGGGGCATAGAAGAGACCCAGTACTTC. Amino acid sequence: CASSQWGIEETQYF.

This clonotype was seen only a few times. The chain combines TRBV19 with TRBJ1-2; TRBD1 might be the D (5 bases). CDR3 length: 15 amino acids. Germline loops: CDR1 LNHDA, CDR2 SQIVND (reference sequence). V lost 1 base, J lost 5 bases, and 14 bases lay in between. The chain's CDR3 is CASSIVKGATYGYTF. CDR3 nucleotides: TGTGCCAGTAGTATAGTCAAAGGGGCGACTTATGGCTACACCTTC. Full variable domain (missing parts from reference TRBV19 and TRBJ1-2): DGGITQSPKYLFRKEGQNVTLSCEQNLNHDAMYWYRQDPGQGLRLIYYSQIVNDFQKGDIAEGYSVSREKKESFPLTVTSAQKNPTAFYLCASSIVKGATYGYTFGSGTRLTVV.

A few counts support this clonotype. The chain uses TRBV18 and TRBJ1-3, with D maybe TRBD1 (5 bases). This CDR3 is 15 amino acids long. Trimming shortened V by 6 bases and J by 0 bases, and 12 bases separated the two germline ends. The V gene's germline CDR1 is KGHSH and CDR2 LQKENI. The CDR3 region has the DNA TGTGCCAGCTCGCTGGGACCTTCCTCTGGAAACACCATATATTTT. Its translation is CASSLGPSSGNTIYF.

The chain couples TRBV14 to TRBJ1-5; a possible D gene is TRBD1 (6 bases). The V end was cut by 3 bases, the J end by 5 bases, with 14 bases between. This CDR3 spans 15 amino acids. Germline CDR1 reads SGHDN; CDR2 reads FVKESK. The CDR3 here is CASSQGRGRDQPQHF. DNA for the CDR3: TGTGCCAGCAGCCAGGGCAGGGGACGGGATCAGCCCCAGCATTTT.

Only a few counts were recorded for this clonotype. The chain links TRBV7-9 to TRBJ1-5; no clear D gene. The CDR3 contains 14 residues. Per the germline V gene, CDR1 is SEHNR and CDR2 is FQNEAQ (reference sequence). The V end lost 3 bases, the J end lost 7 bases, and 13 bases lay between the germline ends. The CDR3 protein is CASSFISDTQPQHF. DNA of the CDR3: TGTGCCAGCAGCTTCATTTCAGACACCCAGCCCCAGCATTTT. Full variable domain (outside the CDR3, taken from reference TRBV7-9 and TRBJ1-5): DTGVSQNPRHKITKRGQNVTFRCDPISEHNRLYWYRQTLGQGPEFLTYFQNEAQLEKSRLLSDRFSAERPKGSFSTLEIQRTEQGDSAMYLCASSFISDTQPQHFGDGTRLSIL.

This clonotype has just a few counts. The V gene is TRBV10-3, the J gene TRBJ2-4; D unresolved. Trimming removed 6 bases at V and 5 bases at J, with 11 bases between. The CDR3 has 13 amino acids. The germline V gene has CDR1 ENHRY and CDR2 SYGVKD. The CDR3 nucleotides read TGTGCCATCAGGGCGACGGACCAAAACATTCAGTACTTC. Translation: CAIRATDQNIQYF.

The sample holds a few counts of this clonotype. This chain links TRBV5-1 with TRBJ1-2, with D hard to call. The CDR3 extends over 15 amino acids. Trimming took 4 bases from V and 6 from J, leaving 19 bases between them. Germline V lookup: CDR1 SGHRS, CDR2 YFSETQ. The CDR3 nucleotides are TGCGCCAGCAGCCCCGGTTGGGTCCAGGAGCATGGCTACACCTTC. Residues: CASSPGWVQEHGYTF.

This clonotype has only a few counts. The CDR3 sequence: CASRTPRTSGRETQYF. DNA of the CDR3: TGTGCCAGCAGGACGCCCCGGACTAGCGGGAGAGAGACCCAGTACTTC. This sequence joins TRBV6-5 and TRBJ2-5; 13 bases agree with TRBD2. V lost 6 bases and J lost 4; bases outside the gene matches: 8. Germline V CDR1 and CDR2: MNHEY, SVGAGI. The CDR3 is 16 amino acids.

The genes are TRBV11-2 and TRBJ2-5; D possibly corresponds to TRBD2 (6 bases). The CDR3 is made up of 15 amino acids. Germline V gene data show CDR1 as SGHAT and CDR2 as FQNNGV. V gave up 3 bases and J gave up 1 base, with 12 bases separating them. Here the CDR3 reads CASSFRWTTQETQYF. In nucleotides, the CDR3 is TGTGCCAGCAGCTTTAGATGGACTACCCAAGAGACCCAGTACTTC.

J is TRBJ2-1 and V is TRBV11-3, with 11 nucleotides matching TRBD2. V trimming: 1 base; J trimming: 8 bases; junction bases outside the gene matches: 4. This CDR3 is built from 15 residues. Germline assignment: CDR1 SGHNT and CDR2 YENEEA. The CDR3 bases are TGTGCCAGCAGCTTAGGGCTAGCGGGAGGAGATGAGCAGTTCTTC. Translated: CASSLGLAGGDEQFF. Drawing the rest from reference TRBV11-3 and TRBJ2-1, the complete variable domain is EAGVVQSPRYKIIEKKQPVAFWCNPISGHNTLYWYLQNLGQGPELLIRYENEEAVDDSQLPKDRFSAERLKGVDSTLKIQPAELGDSAVYLCASSLGLAGGDEQFFGPGTRLTVL.

This clonotype was found many times. The rearrangement joins TRBV18 to TRBJ1-1; unclear D gene. The germline V gene has CDR1 KGHSH and CDR2 LQKENI. The length of the CDR3 is 14 residues. The germline V and J ends were trimmed by 2 bases and 2 bases, with 9 bases remaining between them. CDR3 in DNA: TGTGCCAGCTCACCAATCGGGGTAAACACTGAAGCTTTCTTT. It codes for CASSPIGVNTEAFF.

V gene TRBV6-4 combines with J gene TRBJ2-5, with 11 positions matching TRBD2. Per germline, CDR1 MRHNA and CDR2 SNTAGT. V was pared by 6 bases and J by 2 bases, with 5 bases of the junction left unmatched. The CDR3 extends over 15 amino acids. The CDR3, as DNA: TGTGCCAGCAGCCGTAGCGGGGGGGCTCAAGAGACCCAGTACTTC. It yields the protein CASSRSGGAQETQYF.

V usage is TRBV6-6 and J usage is TRBJ2-7; 9 positions agree with TRBD2. Germline trimming cut 7 bases from V and 2 bases from J; bases unmatched to any gene: 6. Germline CDR1 MNHNY, CDR2 SVGAGI (reference sequence). The CDR3 covers 14 residues. The CDR3 DNA reads as TGTGCCAGCAACTTAGCGGGAGAGGCCTACGAGCAGTACTTC. Amino acid sequence: CASNLAGEAYEQYF.

V gene TRBV20-1 combines with J gene TRBJ1-3, with D unclear. CDR1 and CDR2 from the germline V gene are DFQATT and SNEGSKA (reference sequence). The V and J ends lost 0 bases and 0 bases respectively, with 6 bases between them. CDR3 size: 14 residues. In nucleotides, the CDR3 is TGCAGTGCTAGAGATAGGGTCTCTGGAAACACCATATATTTT. This codes for CSARDRVSGNTIYF.

This clonotype showed up just a few times. V and J are TRBV3-1 and TRBJ2-3; TRBD2 matches at 9 bases. The germline V gene has CDR1 LGHDT and CDR2 YNNKEL (reference sequence). This CDR3 is 16 amino acids long. The V gene end was trimmed by 1 base and the J gene end by 4 bases; junction bases not matched to a gene: 6. CDR3 in amino acids: CASSQGGTSSPDTQYF. As DNA, the CDR3 is TGTGCCAGCAGCCAAGGGGGGACTAGCTCCCCAGATACGCAGTATTTT.

The chain joins TRBV12-3 or TRBV12-4 to TRBJ1-6; D might be TRBD1 (6 bases). V was cut by 1 base and J by 17 bases, with 18 bases left in between. This CDR3 region has 14 residues. The CDR3 sequence: CASSLGTENSGVHF. The CDR3, as DNA: TGTGCCAGCAGTTTAGGGACAGAGAATTCGGGGGTCCACTTT.